What follows are 20 T cell receptor beta chains derived from one specimen sequenced in a study of T cell repertoires in aging, cancer and after chemotherapy. The template was genomic DNA from peripheral blood, not RNA. Multiplex touch-down PCR with TRB-A/B primers amplified rearranged V-D-J TRB sequences. TCRdb recomputed calls from the multiplex PCR reads with MiXCR, one row per CDR3 protein. Of about 4,500 distinct CDR3 sequences detected, about 64% appear once; the ten largest clones hold around 27%. Sequencing was done on a sample of blood. The receptors derive from a human donor with a solid tumor.

This clonotype was detected once. The chain employs TRBV6-5 and TRBJ1-1; D is perhaps TRBD1 (6 bases). The germline V gene has CDR1 MNHEY and CDR2 SVGAGI. The length of the CDR3 is 16 residues. Deletions cut 0 bases from V and 5 bases from J, with 16 bases between. The CDR3, as DNA: TGTGCCAGCAGTTACTCGATTGCGGCAGGGGAAACTGAAGCTTTCTTT. Amino acids: CASSYSIAAGETEAFF.

The genes are TRBV19 and TRBJ2-2; TRBD1 matches 8 bases. The junction had 6 bases not matched to a gene; V was cut back by 3 bases and J by 6 bases. The length of the CDR3 is 15 residues. Germline-derived CDR1 and CDR2 are LNHDA and SQIVND (reference sequence). DNA for the CDR3: TGTGCCAGTAGTATCCAGGGGGCATCTCCCGGGGAGCTGTTTTTT. Its protein product is CASSIQGASPGELFF. The full variable domain, completed using reference TRBV19 and TRBJ2-2, is DGGITQSPKYLFRKEGQNVTLSCEQNLNHDAMYWYRQDPGQGLRLIYYSQIVNDFQKGDIAEGYSVSREKKESFPLTVTSAQKNPTAFYLCASSIQGASPGELFFGEGSRLTVL.

This clonotype was recorded only once. One junction end does not reproduce the germline sequence, and a read error may be involved. The chain has TRBV10-2 and TRBJ1-6; 10 bases are shared with TRBD1. The CDR3 loop spans 15 amino acids. The germline gives CDR1 WSHSY, CDR2 SAAADI. In nucleotides, the CDR3 is TGTGCCTCAAAGGCCACGACAGGGGGCGATTCACCCCTCCACTTT. It translates to CASKATTGGDSPLHF.

V is TRBV20-1 and J is TRBJ1-5; the match to TRBD1 covers 7 bases. The CDR3 runs to 15 residues. Germline V lookup: CDR1 DFQATT, CDR2 SNEGSKA (reference sequence). The junction had 6 bases not matched to a gene; V was cut back by 4 bases and J by 0 bases. CDR3 sequence: CSATTTGISNQPQHF. CDR3 nucleotides: TGCAGTGCTACAACGACAGGGATTAGCAATCAGCCCCAGCATTTT.

The chain uses TRBV6-5 and TRBJ1-2; D is undetermined. CDR3 length equals 14 residues. CDR1 MNHEY and CDR2 SVGAGI come from the germline V gene. V dropped 5 bases and J dropped 0 bases, with 10 bases sitting between them. CDR3 amino acids: CASSERVSNYGYTF. The DNA for the CDR3 is TGTGCCAGCAGTGAAAGGGTCTCTAACTATGGCTACACCTTC.

The rearrangement uses TRBV14 and TRBJ1-1, with D maybe TRBD1 (6 bases). The germline V gene encodes CDR1 SGHDN and CDR2 FVKESK. This CDR3 region has 13 residues. Trimming stripped 0 bases from V and 8 bases from J, with 10 bases between. CDR3 in amino acids: CASSQDLGGEAFF. In nucleotides, the CDR3 is TGTGCCAGCAGCCAAGATTTAGGGGGGGAAGCTTTCTTT.

On this clonotype: A junction end diverges from the germline sequence, so it may reflect a read error. The chain employs TRBV6-1 and TRBJ2-7; D perhaps matches TRBD1 (6 bases). The CDR3 covers 14 residues. Germline V gene data show CDR1 as MNHNS and CDR2 as SASEGT. CDR3 amino acids: CASSEDTGIYEQYF. Written as DNA, the CDR3 is TGTGCCAGCAGCGAAGATACAGGGATCTACGAGCAGTACTTC.

The chain joins TRBV19 to TRBJ1-1; no clear D gene. The CDR3 extends over 16 amino acids. Germline assignment: CDR1 LNHDA and CDR2 SQIVND (reference sequence). V lost 0 bases to trimming and J lost 0 bases, with 11 bases between them. CDR3 nucleotides: TGTGCCAGTAGTATAGATCAACGGCTGATGAACACTGAAGCTTTCTTT. This encodes CASSIDQRLMNTEAFF. The full variable domain, rest sourced from reference TRBV19 and TRBJ1-1, is DGGITQSPKYLFRKEGQNVTLSCEQNLNHDAMYWYRQDPGQGLRLIYYSQIVNDFQKGDIAEGYSVSREKKESFPLTVTSAQKNPTAFYLCASSIDQRLMNTEAFFGQGTRLTVV.

This chain connects TRBV5-1 to TRBJ2-7, with D possibly being TRBD1 (5 bases). Trimming took 4 bases from V and 5 from J, leaving 22 bases between them. Looked up from germline, CDR1 is SGHRS and CDR2 is YFSETQ. The CDR3 contains 16 residues. The CDR3 spells CASSPPTGSGGDEQYF. The DNA for the CDR3 is TGCGCCAGCAGCCCCCCTACAGGCTCCGGTGGGGACGAGCAGTACTTC.

This clonotype was found a few times. The rearrangement links TRBV10-1 to TRBJ2-3, with D unclear. The germline gives CDR1 WNHNN, CDR2 SYGVQD (reference sequence). The CDR3 is 11 residues long. Trimming shortened V by 5 bases and J by 6 bases, and 6 bases separated the two germline ends. CDR3 loop: CASSLSDTQYF. Here the CDR3 DNA reads TGCGCCAGCAGTTTAAGCGATACGCAGTATTTT.

V usage is TRBV6-5 and J usage is TRBJ2-7; D is unresolved. V was clipped by 0 bases and J by 1 base, with 10 bases between them. CDR3 size: 15 residues. Per germline, CDR1 MNHEY and CDR2 SVGAGI. The CDR3: CASSYSISGSYEQYF. Written as DNA, the CDR3 is TGTGCCAGCAGTTACTCGATATCCGGATCCTACGAGCAGTACTTC.

This clonotype was counted only a few times. V gene TRBV19 combines with J gene TRBJ1-2; tentative D call: TRBD1 (5 bases). The CDR3 sequence is 12 residues long. Trimming left V 7 bases short and J 4 bases short, with 10 bases between. The germline CDR1 and CDR2 sequences are LNHDA and SQIVND (reference sequence). DNA of the CDR3: TGTGCCAGTATAAACAGGCGCTATGGCTACACCTTC. This codes for CASINRRYGYTF.

This clonotype has only one observation. V and J are TRBV7-9 and TRBJ2-7, with D perhaps TRBD2 (5 bases). The CDR3 sequence is 13 residues long. Germline V gene data show CDR1 as SEHNR and CDR2 as FQNEAQ (reference sequence). Trimming removed 4 bases at V and 4 bases at J, with 11 bases between. CDR3 nucleotides: TGTGCCAGCAGCTCCACTAGTGGGTACGAGCAGTACTTC. This gives the protein CASSSTSGYEQYF.

The V and J genes are TRBV19 and TRBJ1-1; a possible D gene is TRBD1 (6 bases). V shed 5 bases and J shed 0 bases, with 34 bases lying between them. CDR3 length: 22 amino acids. CDR1 LNHDA and CDR2 SQIVND come from the germline V gene (reference sequence). CDR3: CASSLVLSGGSMTGAMNTEAFF. Here the CDR3 DNA reads TGTGCCAGTAGTCTTGTTCTGTCTGGGGGTTCAATGACAGGCGCCATGAACACTGAAGCTTTCTTT.

Only a few counts were recorded for this clonotype. The gene calls are TRBV20-1 and TRBJ1-1; the D gene is possibly TRBD1 (6 bases). Trimming shortened V by 5 bases and J by 1 base, and 11 bases separated the two germline ends. There are 13 residues in the CDR3. The germline CDR1 and CDR2 sequences are DFQATT and SNEGSKA (reference sequence). The CDR3 DNA reads as TGCAGTGCTCCCGGGGGCGCGAACACTGAAGCTTTCTTT. It is translated as CSAPGGANTEAFF.

This chain joins TRBV30 and TRBJ2-3; D perhaps matches TRBD2 (6 bases). V was cut by 4 bases and J by 0 bases, with 8 bases left in between. The CDR3 is 13 amino acids. Germline loops: CDR1 GTSNPN, CDR2 SVGIG (reference sequence). The CDR3: CAWKGTSTDTQYF. CDR3 bases: TGTGCCTGGAAGGGGACTAGCACAGATACGCAGTATTTT.

The V gene is TRBV4-1, the J gene TRBJ1-4; D unclear. V was trimmed by 4 bases and J by 7 bases, leaving 7 bases between them. There are 12 residues in the CDR3. In germline, CDR1 is MGHRA, CDR2 YSYEKL. The CDR3 here is CASSLGPEKLFF. The CDR3, as DNA: TGCGCCAGCAGCCTAGGCCCTGAAAAACTGTTTTTT.

A single count supports this clonotype. V is TRBV30 and J is TRBJ2-6; 7 bases match TRBD1. This CDR3 spans 15 amino acids. The germline gives CDR1 GTSNPN, CDR2 SVGIG (reference sequence). The V segment lost 5 bases and the J segment 1 base; nucleotides outside the gene matches: 5. CDR3 sequence reads: CAWGTDPSGANVLTF. DNA of the CDR3: TGTGCCTGGGGGACAGACCCGTCTGGGGCCAACGTCCTGACTTTC.

The chain links TRBV20-1 to TRBJ1-2; D call uncertain. Germline lookup yields CDR1 DFQATT and CDR2 SNEGSKA (reference sequence). The V gene lost 6 bases and the J gene lost 4 bases, with 12 bases spanning the gap. The CDR3 loop spans 12 amino acids. CDR3 sequence reads: CSAGSGLYGYTF. The DNA of the CDR3 is TGCAGTGCGGGGTCCGGACTCTATGGCTACACCTTC.

This clonotype rates as medium-sized. The chain links TRBV2 to TRBJ1-4; D unresolved. Trimming shortened V by 8 bases and J by 0 bases, and 13 bases separated the two germline ends. The germline gives CDR1 SNHLY, CDR2 FYNNEI. The length of the CDR3 is 15 residues. The CDR3 here is CASVGGETTNEKLFF. CDR3 nucleotide sequence: TGTGCCAGCGTTGGAGGAGAAACAACTAATGAAAAACTGTTTTTT.